One sample yielded the 7 T cell receptor beta chains listed below, sequenced in a study of blood T cell repertoires in COVID-19. Generated by immunoSEQ multiplex PCR, the TCRdb table keeps only in-frame clones and is missing some. The table has roughly 250,000 clones, roughly 90% seen once; the top ten hold about 2.3%. Sequencing was done on a sample of PBMCs or T cells enriched from blood (not recorded which). The source is a woman aged 40 to 50 with acute COVID-19.

The chain carries TRBV19 and TRBJ1-5, with no clear D. V lost 3 bases to trimming and J lost 7 bases, with 13 bases between them. Germline V gene sequence: CDR1 LNHDA, CDR2 SQIVND (reference sequence). CDR3 size: 14 residues. The DNA for the CDR3 is TGTGCCAGTAGTATTCCCTCAACGGGGCAGCCCCAGCATTTT. Its protein product is CASSIPSTGQPQHF.

The rearrangement links TRBV28 to TRBJ1-3; a possible D gene is TRBD1 (6 bases). The CDR3 has 16 amino acids. The germline V gene has CDR1 MDHEN and CDR2 SYDVKM. The ends were cut back, 4 bases at V and 0 bases at J, with 13 bases in the middle. CDR3 residues: CASSSEYRDSGNTIYF. The CDR3 bases are TGTGCCAGCAGTTCCGAATACAGGGACTCTGGAAACACCATATATTTT.

About this clone: Other DNA sequences from this sample encode an identical CDR3 as well. The chain uses TRBV6-5 and TRBJ1-1, with D uncertain. The CDR3 runs 14 residues. The germline CDR1 and CDR2 sequences are MNHEY and SVGAGI. The ends were cut back, 2 bases at V and 0 bases at J, with 7 bases in the middle. CDR3 loop: CASSYGTMNTEAFF. The CDR3 DNA is TGTGCCAGCAGTTACGGCACGATGAACACTGAAGCTTTCTTT.

The V and J genes are TRBV7-9 and TRBJ1-6; the match to TRBD1 covers 8 bases. Per germline, CDR1 SEHNR and CDR2 FQNEAQ (reference sequence). The ends lost 5 bases at V and 12 bases at J; junction bases unmatched: 12. This CDR3 spans 15 amino acids. The CDR3 loop is CASSPQGAEAVPLHF. The CDR3 DNA sequence: TGTGCCAGCAGCCCGCAGGGGGCGGAGGCGGTACCCCTCCACTTT.

The chain joins TRBV27 to TRBJ2-3; 9 bases match TRBD2. There are 16 residues in the CDR3. Germline loops: CDR1 MNHEY, CDR2 SMNVEV (reference sequence). Trimming at V came to 6 bases and at J to 11 bases, leaving 18 bases not matched to a gene. CDR3 region: CASRIGTAGGTTMQYF. As DNA, the CDR3 is TGTGCCAGCAGAATCGGGACAGCGGGGGGCACCACGATGCAGTATTTT.

The chain joins TRBV7-2 to TRBJ2-1, with 8 positions matching TRBD2. Per germline, CDR1 SGHTA and CDR2 FQGNSA. The CDR3 covers 14 residues. J was trimmed by 9 bases and V by 5 bases; bases with no gene match: 9. This CDR3 is CASSSGRGLGEQFF. DNA for the CDR3: TGTGCCAGCAGCAGCGGGAGAGGACTGGGTGAGCAGTTCTTC. The variable domain in full, with the rest retrieved from reference TRBV7-2 and TRBJ2-1, is GAGVSQSPSNKVTEKGKDVELRCDPISGHTALYWYRQSLGQGLEFLIYFQGNSAPDKSGLPSDRFSAERTGGSVSTLTIQRTQQEDSAVYLCASSSGRGLGEQFFGPGTRLTVL.

This clone was found once. The chain couples TRBV14 to TRBJ2-1; the match to TRBD1 covers 12 bases. The germline gives CDR1 SGHDN, CDR2 FVKESK. The junction had 5 bases not matched to a gene; V was cut back by 4 bases and J by 7 bases. The CDR3 is 15 residues long. DNA for the CDR3: TGTGCCAGCAGCCGAGGGACAGGGGGCAGGAATGAGCAGTTCTTC. This encodes CASSRGTGGRNEQFF.